A selection of T cell receptor beta chains follows, all from one sample in a study of glioma-infiltrating T cells after dendritic cell vaccination. Libraries were prepared by immunoSEQ multiplex PCR; TCRdb keeps only in-frame clonotypes and omits some of them. The sample records just under 60,000 clones, about 80% being singletons. The material sequenced was blood, taken after dendritic cell vaccination. These receptors all stem from a human donor with glioblastoma. The CDR3 runs from the conserved cysteine through the conserved F or W.

J gene | V gene | CDR3 protein
TRBJ1-1 | TRBV27 | CASRPLGTGGTEAFF
TRBJ1-1 | TRBV29-1 | CSVETRDSKAFF
TRBJ2-3 | TRBV5-6 | CASRPLLPRKRTDTQYF
TRBJ2-2 | TRBV25-1 | CASSGAGTGELFF
TRBJ1-2 | TRBV5-1 | CASSSGQTNYGYTF
TRBJ2-2 | TRBV19 | CALGQGNTGELFF
TRBJ2-2 | TRBV5-6 | CASHRGLLAGELFF
TRBJ2-1 | TRBV15 | CATQGQLRHNNEQFF
TRBJ1-3 | TRBV7-9 | CASSLAQGFGNTIYF
TRBJ2-7 | TRBV19 | CASSIEDRVYEQYF
NA | TRBV15 | CATSRNLRDSVHEQYF
TRBJ1-2 | TRBV19 | CASSRQGARGYTF
TRBJ2-7 | TRBV10-3 | CAISTGVRAYEQYF
TRBJ1-1 | TRBV10-3 | CAISPGTGLNTEAFF
TRBJ1-6 | TRBV6-6 | CASSYAQGSSPLHF
TRBJ1-1 | TRBV19 | CASSTPEAGGAGTEAFF